A single sample is the source of the 27 T cell receptor beta chains below, sequenced in a study of CD8 T cells in Susac syndrome. Roughly 0.45 to 1 ug RNA was reverse transcribed with random hexamers. MiXCR was run by TCRdb on the immunoSEQ multiplex PCR reads, yielding one entry per CDR3 protein. The table shows about 90,000 distinct CDR3 sequences, with 85% to 95% occurring only once. What was sequenced was CD8+ T cells from PBMCs. The receptors shown here come from a human donor in good health.

The chain combines TRBV6-1 with TRBJ2-6; 9 positions match TRBD1. CDR1 is MNHNS and CDR2 is SASEGT in the germline V gene. V lost 5 bases to trimming and J lost 4 bases; unmatched junction nucleotides: 9. The length of the CDR3 is 17 residues. In nucleotides, the CDR3 is TGTGCCAGCAGTCCCGGGACAGGGTCTTCGGGGGCCAACGTCCTGACTTTC. It specifies CASSPGTGSSGANVLTF.

The rearrangement links TRBV5-1 to TRBJ2-3, with D maybe TRBD1 (5 bases). The germline gives CDR1 SGHRS, CDR2 YFSETQ. This CDR3 is built from 15 residues. Trimming shortened V by 1 base and J by 4 bases, and 13 bases separated the two germline ends. CDR3 bases: TGCGCCAGCAGCTTGAGGCCAGTGGGGCCAGATACGCAGTATTTT. Protein product: CASSLRPVGPDTQYF.

CDR3 protein: CASSAARGGAGELFF. The CDR3 nucleotides read TGCGCCAGCAGTGCTGCCAGGGGGGGCGCCGGGGAGCTGTTTTTT. V and J are TRBV5-1 and TRBJ2-2, with D tentatively TRBD1 or TRBD2 (7 bases each). The CDR3 extends over 15 amino acids. The germline gives CDR1 SGHRS, CDR2 YFSETQ. Trimming took off 5 bases at V and 6 bases at J, with 17 bases between the two ends.

This chain connects TRBV12-3 or TRBV12-4 to TRBJ1-1; a weak D match, TRBD1 (5 bases). The CDR3 runs 17 residues. Trimming left V 2 bases short and J 3 bases short, with 19 bases between. The CDR3 sequence is CASSLRSGYEEDTEAFF. In DNA, the CDR3 is TGTGCCAGCAGTTTAAGGTCAGGGTATGAGGAAGACACTGAAGCTTTCTTT.

The genes are TRBV3-1 and TRBJ2-1; 11 positions match TRBD1. The trim removed 4 bases at V and 4 bases at J, leaving 3 bases unmatched. This CDR3 has 15 amino acids. Germline values: CDR1 LGHDT, CDR2 YNNKEL (reference sequence). In nucleotides, the CDR3 is TGTGCCAGCAGCCGCGGACAGGGGGCTTACAATGAGCAGTTCTTC. Translation gives CASSRGQGAYNEQFF.

This chain joins TRBV3-1 and TRBJ2-1; D gene unclear. CDR1 is LGHDT, CDR2 YNNKEL, per germline (reference sequence). CDR3 length: 16 residues. Trimming shortened V by 1 base and J by 7 bases, and 17 bases separated the two germline ends. This chain's CDR3 is CASSQGIGDTPNEQFF. CDR3 coding DNA: TGTGCCAGCAGCCAAGGCATCGGCGATACCCCAAATGAGCAGTTCTTC.

This chain uses TRBV20-1 with TRBJ1-6; 9 bases are a match to TRBD1. The CDR3 contains 13 residues. The germline gives CDR1 DFQATT, CDR2 SNEGSKA (reference sequence). Trimming at V came to 5 bases and at J to 8 bases, leaving 4 bases not matched to a gene. CDR3 protein: CSAPGTGHSPLHF. The CDR3 bases are TGCAGTGCTCCCGGGACAGGGCATTCACCCCTCCACTTT.

The chain uses TRBV27 and TRBJ1-2; unclear D gene. This CDR3 is built from 13 residues. CDR1 is MNHEY, CDR2 SMNVEV, per germline (reference sequence). The V end was cut by 6 bases, the J end by 3 bases, with 11 bases between. DNA for the CDR3: TGTGCCAGCAGGTTGGGCACGGACTATGGCTACACCTTC. It codes for CASRLGTDYGYTF.

The chain uses TRBV27 and TRBJ1-1; D perhaps matches TRBD1 (6 bases). Germline V gene sequence: CDR1 MNHEY, CDR2 SMNVEV (reference sequence). V was cut by 6 bases and J by 1 base, with 12 bases left in between. This CDR3 has 14 residues. CDR3 bases: TGTGCCAGCAGGCCGTCGACAGGGAACACTGAAGCTTTCTTT. This encodes CASRPSTGNTEAFF.

The rearrangement links TRBV2 to TRBJ1-2, with D unresolved. V was cut by 9 bases and J by 7 bases, with 15 bases left in between. Germline V gives CDR1 SNHLY, CDR2 FYNNEI. The CDR3 extends over 12 amino acids. CDR3 region: CARVVTPGGYTF. The CDR3 DNA is TGTGCCAGGGTAGTAACCCCAGGTGGCTACACCTTC. Variable domain in full (rest from reference TRBV2 and TRBJ1-2): EPEVTQTPSHQVTQMGQEVILRCVPISNHLYFYWYRQILGQKVEFLVSFYNNEISEKSEIFDDQFSVERPDGSNFTLKIRSTKLEDSAMYFCARVVTPGGYTFGSGTRLTVV.

The chain uses TRBV5-1 and TRBJ2-1, with TRBD2 matching 7 bases. The CDR3 contains 14 residues. Germline values: CDR1 SGHRS, CDR2 YFSETQ. V trimming: 4 bases; J trimming: 3 bases; junction bases outside the gene matches: 4. CDR3 loop: CASSEAGNYNEQFF. The CDR3 nucleotides are TGCGCCAGCAGCGAAGCGGGGAACTACAATGAGCAGTTCTTC.

This chain connects TRBV27 to TRBJ2-2; TRBD2 aligns across 8 bases. This CDR3 has 16 residues. Trimming cost V 9 bases and J 1 base; bases outside gene matches: 10. Germline V gene data show CDR1 as MNHEY and CDR2 as SMNVEV (reference sequence). CDR3 DNA: TGTGCCAGTGCCCGGGGGGGGCCCCTGAACACCGGGGAGCTGTTTTTT. Protein product: CASARGGPLNTGELFF.

The rearrangement links TRBV7-2 to TRBJ1-4; tentative D call: TRBD1 (6 bases). This CDR3 is 15 amino acids long. Per germline, CDR1 SGHTA and CDR2 FQGNSA. Trimming pared 5 bases from V and 3 bases from J, leaving 13 bases between. This chain's CDR3 is CASSQHRASNEKLFF. CDR3 bases: TGTGCCAGCAGCCAGCACAGGGCTTCTAATGAAAAACTGTTTTTT.

This clonotype came up once. The V gene is TRBV5-8, the J gene TRBJ2-7, with D perhaps matching TRBD1 (6 bases). The CDR3 covers 13 residues. The V and J ends lost 1 base and 2 bases respectively, with 7 bases between them. The germline V gene has CDR1 SGHTS and CDR2 YDEGEE. The DNA for the CDR3 is TGTGCCAGCAGCTTGTGGGACACCTACGAGCAGTACTTC. Its translation: CASSLWDTYEQYF.

The rearrangement links TRBV27 to TRBJ2-1; weak D call: TRBD1 (5 bases). Germline-derived CDR1 and CDR2 are MNHEY and SMNVEV (reference sequence). This CDR3 is 16 amino acids long. Trimming removed 2 bases at V and 0 bases at J, with 11 bases between. The CDR3 DNA reads TGTGCCAGCAGTTTAACAGGCCGGAGCTCCTACAATGAGCAGTTCTTC. Encoded protein: CASSLTGRSSYNEQFF.

This clonotype was detected once. The genes are TRBV5-1 and TRBJ2-1, with 11 bases fitting TRBD2. V lost 0 bases and J lost 4; bases outside the gene matches: 9. The germline CDR1 and CDR2 sequences are SGHRS and YFSETQ. The CDR3 is made up of 18 amino acids. The CDR3 sequence: CASSLGASGGHSYNEQFF. The DNA for the CDR3 is TGCGCCAGCAGCTTGGGGGCTAGCGGGGGGCACTCGTACAATGAGCAGTTCTTC.

The rearrangement uses TRBV5-4 and TRBJ2-5; 9 bases are shared with TRBD2. With 4 bases clipped from V and 2 bases from J, the junction kept 12 bases outside the gene matches. Germline V gene sequence: CDR1 SGHNT, CDR2 YYREEE (reference sequence). This CDR3 comprises 17 residues. CDR3 nucleotides: TGTGCCAGCAGCCGAAAGGTGCTAGCGGGGATTCAAGAGACCCAGTACTTC. It is translated as CASSRKVLAGIQETQYF.

J is TRBJ2-3 and V is TRBV11-2; 11 bases are shared with TRBD2. This CDR3 contains 15 residues. Germline V lookup: CDR1 SGHAT, CDR2 FQNNGV. V trimming: 4 bases; J trimming: 6 bases; junction bases outside the gene matches: 6. CDR3: CASSYTSGGGDTQYF. The CDR3 coding sequence is TGTGCCAGCAGCTATACTAGCGGGGGCGGGGATACGCAGTATTTT.

The chain's CDR3 is CASSESGAIYNEQFF. CDR3 nucleotide sequence: TGTGCCAGCAGTGAATCCGGGGCCATCTACAATGAGCAGTTCTTC. The V call is TRBV25-1, the J call TRBJ2-1; either TRBD1 or TRBD2 may supply D (5 bases each). Per the germline V gene, CDR1 is MGHDK and CDR2 is SYGVNS. Trimming pared 1 base from V and 3 bases from J, leaving 10 bases between. CDR3 length: 15 amino acids.

V gene TRBV7-6 combines with J gene TRBJ2-2; unclear D gene. Germline V gives CDR1 SGHVS, CDR2 FNYEAQ. Trimming took 1 base from V and 0 from J, leaving 9 bases between them. The length of the CDR3 is 16 residues. CDR3 protein: CASSLEGEANTGELFF. In DNA form, the CDR3 reads TGTGCCAGCAGCTTAGAGGGCGAGGCGAACACCGGGGAGCTGTTTTTT.

The chain links TRBV3-1 to TRBJ1-2, with D possibly TRBD1 on 5 matching bases. The CDR3 spans 16 residues. V was cut by 3 bases and J by 8 bases, with 22 bases left in between. Germline V lookup: CDR1 LGHDT, CDR2 YNNKEL (reference sequence). This CDR3 is CASSQKYLDTRQGYTF. In DNA form, the CDR3 reads TGTGCCAGCAGCCAGAAATACCTGGACACAAGGCAAGGCTACACCTTC.

The count of this clonotype is one. This rearrangement joins TRBV7-2 to TRBJ1-6; D remains ambiguous. Trimming removed 5 bases from V and 2 bases from J, with 7 bases in between. The CDR3 loop spans 14 amino acids. CDR1 and CDR2 from the germline V gene are SGHTA and FQGNSA. The DNA for the CDR3 is TGTGCCAGCAGCCGACCGACCTATAATTCACCCCTCCACTTT. This translates into CASSRPTYNSPLHF. Supplemented by reference TRBV7-2 and TRBJ1-6, the full variable domain reads GAGVSQSPSNKVTEKGKDVELRCDPISGHTALYWYRQSLGQGLEFLIYFQGNSAPDKSGLPSDRFSAERTGGSVSTLTIQRTQQEDSAVYLCASSRPTYNSPLHFGNGTRLTVT.

J is TRBJ1-1 and V is TRBV5-1; maybe TRBD1 (5 bases). With 1 base removed from V and 3 bases from J, the gap between germline ends came to 16 bases. The CDR3 contains 16 residues. Germline CDR1 and CDR2: SGHRS and YFSETQ. The CDR3 sequence: CASSLSGTRADTEAFF. For the CDR3, the DNA is TGCGCCAGCAGCTTGAGCGGGACCCGGGCGGACACTGAAGCTTTCTTT.

This clonotype has just a few counts. V and J are TRBV19 and TRBJ2-7, with D possibly TRBD1 on 7 matching bases. CDR1 is LNHDA, CDR2 SQIVND, per germline (reference sequence). This CDR3 has 15 residues. Trimming left V 5 bases short and J 2 bases short, with 16 bases between. The CDR3 loop reads CASSPRGQSTYEQYF. The CDR3 region has the DNA TGTGCCAGTAGTCCGCGGGGACAGTCGACCTACGAGCAGTACTTC. The entire variable domain, with the rest obtained from reference TRBV19 and TRBJ2-7, is as follows: DGGITQSPKYLFRKEGQNVTLSCEQNLNHDAMYWYRQDPGQGLRLIYYSQIVNDFQKGDIAEGYSVSREKKESFPLTVTSAQKNPTAFYLCASSPRGQSTYEQYFGPGTRLTVT.

The V and J genes are TRBV7-9 and TRBJ2-5; 12 nucleotides align to TRBD1. CDR1 and CDR2 from the germline V gene are SEHNR and FQNEAQ (reference sequence). With V trimmed by 5 bases and J by 4 bases, 5 bases remained unmatched. The CDR3 totals 15 residues. As DNA, the CDR3 is TGTGCCAGCAGCGAGGGACAGGGGGCACGAGAGACCCAGTACTTC. Its protein product is CASSEGQGARETQYF.

The CDR3 nucleotides read TGCAGTGCCCAGCCGGACAGGGGGCTTATCTATGGCTACACCTTC. Protein sequence: CSAQPDRGLIYGYTF. This chain connects TRBV20-1 to TRBJ1-2; 11 nucleotides match TRBD1. Germline V gives CDR1 DFQATT, CDR2 SNEGSKA (reference sequence). The CDR3 length is 15 residues. Unmatched junction bases numbered 10, after V lost 6 bases and J lost 4 bases.

The rearrangement joins TRBV5-1 to TRBJ1-4; D gene ambiguous. The V end lost 2 bases, the J end lost 8 bases, and 10 bases lay between the germline ends. The CDR3 is made up of 13 amino acids. Germline V gene data show CDR1 as SGHRS and CDR2 as YFSETQ. This CDR3 reads CASSLEGEEKLFF. CDR3 bases: TGCGCCAGCAGCTTAGAAGGAGAAGAAAAACTGTTTTTT.